The 12 T cell receptor beta chains below all came from one sample that was sequenced in a study of a mutant IDH1 vaccine in newly diagnosed glioma. Clones were read by immunoSEQ multiplex PCR, and TCRdb kept only the in-frame ones, dropping some. The table has about 94,000 clones, under 90% seen once. Time point meaning: week 47, end of study. Vaccination comprised doses that each held 300 ug of mutant IDH1 20-mer peptide, plus topical imiquimod. The antigens for these receptors are not known. The sequenced sample was PBMCs, obtained from a glioma patient whose treatment included an IDH1 peptide vaccine. Receptors originate from a woman in her fifties or sixties with glioma.

The chain has TRBV6-5 and TRBJ1-1; no firm D call. Trimming pared 0 bases from V and 6 bases from J, leaving 8 bases between. CDR3 length equals 13 residues. The germline CDR1 and CDR2 sequences are MNHEY and SVGAGI. For the CDR3, the DNA is TGTGCCAGCAGTTACTCCAAACACGCTGAAGCTTTCTTT. Its protein is CASSYSKHAEAFF.

The V gene is TRBV9, the J gene TRBJ2-7, with 9 bases lining up with TRBD1. Germline V gene lookup returns CDR1 SGDLS and CDR2 YYNGEE. This CDR3 has 15 residues. With V trimmed by 0 bases and J by 3 bases, 4 bases remained unmatched. In DNA form, the CDR3 reads TGTGCCAGCAGCGTAGGGGGACAGGGCAGCTACGAGCAGTACTTC. Amino acid sequence: CASSVGGQGSYEQYF.

The rearrangement uses TRBV10-3 and TRBJ2-5; 11 nucleotides line up with TRBD2. With the DNA end fitting TRBJ2-7 better, the J assignment may be wrong. The CDR3 runs to 16 residues. Germline V gene lookup returns CDR1 ENHRY and CDR2 SYGVKD. CDR3 sequence reads: CAITGGLAAAGYEQYF. CDR3 nucleotides: TGTGCCATCACGGGGGGACTAGCGGCAGCCGGCTACGAGCAGTACTTC.

The rearrangement joins TRBV5-5 to TRBJ2-7, with 11 bases lining up with TRBD2. Germline CDR1 reads SGHKS; CDR2 reads YYEKEE (reference sequence). V shed 3 bases and J 0 bases; nucleotides not matched to a gene: 17. This CDR3 spans 20 amino acids. The CDR3 nucleotides are TGTGCCAGCAGCTGGTCCTCCGAGACTAGCGGGGAACGCTTCTCCTACGAGCAGTACTTC. Its translation is CASSWSSETSGERFSYEQYF.

This chain links TRBV9 with TRBJ2-1, with D possibly being TRBD2 (5 bases). Trimming shortened V by 0 bases and J by 5 bases, and 12 bases separated the two germline ends. The CDR3 totals 15 residues. Germline V gene sequence: CDR1 SGDLS, CDR2 YYNGEE. The CDR3 coding sequence is TGTGCCAGCAGCGTAGCTGCGACTACTAACAATGAGCAGTTCTTC. This codes for CASSVAATTNNEQFF.

Worth noting for this clone: The same CDR3 arises from other DNA sequences in this sample as well. The chain uses TRBV6-1 and TRBJ2-5; D gene uncertain. Germline assignment: CDR1 MNHNS and CDR2 SASEGT. This CDR3 spans 10 amino acids. Deletions cut 6 bases from V and 2 bases from J, with 1 base between. The CDR3 region has the DNA TGTGCCAGCAGGCAAGAGACCCAGTACTTC. It translates to CASRQETQYF.

J is TRBJ2-7 and V is TRBV6-5; no firm D call. This CDR3 has 13 residues. V was cut by 4 bases and J by 9 bases, with 16 bases left in between. Germline V gene data show CDR1 as MNHEY and CDR2 as SVGAGI. CDR3 nucleotide sequence: TGTGCCAGCAGTTCCGAGACTTATAAAGGGCAGTACTTC. Translation gives CASSSETYKGQYF.

The chain combines TRBV7-9 with TRBJ2-7; tentative D call: TRBD2 (5 bases). CDR1 is SEHNR and CDR2 is FQNEAQ in the germline V gene (reference sequence). The CDR3 runs to 14 residues. V lost 3 bases and J lost 0, with 9 bases in between. The CDR3 nucleotides are TGTGCCAGCAGCTTCGGAGCGGACTCCTACGAGCAGTACTTC. Translating it yields CASSFGADSYEQYF.

CDR3 nucleotide sequence: TGCGCCAGCAGCTCCAGGACAGGGGGCCAATACGAGCAGTACTTC. It yields the protein CASSSRTGGQYEQYF. The rearrangement joins TRBV5-1 to TRBJ2-7; TRBD1 matches at 11 bases. This CDR3 has 15 amino acids. Germline V CDR1 and CDR2: SGHRS, YFSETQ. Trimming removed 3 bases from V and 4 bases from J; junction bases left unmatched: 6.

The chain combines TRBV5-1 with TRBJ2-2; either TRBD1 or TRBD2 may fit D (5 bases each). The CDR3 has 14 amino acids. Germline V gives CDR1 SGHRS, CDR2 YFSETQ. Trimming removed 1 base at V and 4 bases at J, with 8 bases between. This CDR3 reads CASSLYGTTGELFF. The CDR3 DNA is TGCGCCAGCAGCTTGTACGGGACCACCGGGGAGCTGTTTTTT.

The chain joins TRBV28 to TRBJ2-5; TRBD2 aligns across 8 bases. Germline assignment: CDR1 MDHEN and CDR2 SYDVKM. The CDR3 is 13 amino acids. The V gene end was trimmed by 6 bases and the J gene end by 6 bases; junction bases not matched to a gene: 6. Here the CDR3 DNA reads TGTGCCAGCAGCGGACGGGGGGGAAAGACCCAGTACTTC. It encodes CASSGRGGKTQYF.

V and J are TRBV19 and TRBJ2-5, with 7 positions matching TRBD2. This CDR3 has 13 residues. J gave up 4 bases and V 7 bases, and 6 bases lay outside the gene matches. The germline V gene encodes CDR1 LNHDA and CDR2 SQIVND (reference sequence). The CDR3 DNA sequence: TGTGCCAGTACCGCGCGCGGGGGAGAGACCCAGTACTTC. Its translation: CASTARGGETQYF.